The clone carrying this T cell receptor beta chain was seen repeatedly, ten times or more. One entry per CDR3 protein results from TCRdb running MiXCR on the 5' RACE reads. The table shows under 50,000 distinct CDR3 sequences, with 20% to 30% occurring only once. The record originates from a study of neurological immune-mediated disorders. Between the trimmed V and J ends, which lost 2 bases and 4 bases, there was a span of 14 bases. CDR3 length: 15 residues. Germline CDR1 reads LGHDT; CDR2 reads YNNKEL (reference sequence). The sample consisted of PBMCs. The sequence was obtained from a woman in her 70s in good health. The chain links TRBV3-1 to TRBJ2-5, with a weak D call TRBD2 (6 bases). CDR3 sequence reads: CASSQKVSGGETQYF. The CDR3, as DNA: TGTGCCAGCAGCCAAAAGGTGTCCGGGGGAGAGACCCAGTACTTC.